This entry lists 31 T cell receptor beta chains sequenced from one sample in a study of T-cell reconstitution after alpha-beta-depleted transplantation in children. Unique molecular identifiers were used to barcode this TCRbeta library. Each CDR3 protein is one row after TCRdb ran MiXCR on the PCR reads. In the table there are 640,000 or so distinct CDR3 sequences, 15% to 20% of which are singletons. The sequencing here drew on PBMCs from the stem cell graft donor, taken from the stem cell graft. The receptors were sampled from a human donor who donated a stem cell graft to a child with acute myeloid leukemia.

Many counts were recorded for this clonotype. The CDR3 DNA sequence: TGTGCCAGCAGCTTAGGAATGGGCGACCCAGCTTTCTTT. Its protein product is CASSLGMGDPAFF. The chain carries TRBV7-2 and TRBJ1-1; D not resolved. In germline, CDR1 is SGHTA, CDR2 FQGNSA. The CDR3 contains 13 residues. V gave up 1 base and J gave up 10 bases, with 13 bases separating them.

This clonotype has just a few counts. The chain couples TRBV7-9 to TRBJ1-4; no clear D. CDR3 length: 14 residues. Germline V gene lookup returns CDR1 SEHNR and CDR2 FQNEAQ (reference sequence). Trimming removed 4 bases from V and 7 bases from J, with 13 bases in between. CDR3 residues: CASSYTEGGEKLFF. CDR3 nucleotides: TGTGCCAGCAGCTACACAGAGGGCGGTGAAAAACTGTTTTTT.

This clonotype was counted ten times or more. The chain links TRBV20-1 to TRBJ2-3, with D unclear. The CDR3 is 16 residues long. Germline V gives CDR1 DFQATT, CDR2 SNEGSKA (reference sequence). With 6 bases removed from V and 1 base from J, the gap between germline ends came to 20 bases. The DNA for the CDR3 is TGCAGTGCCTCACACTTCCCCCTTGAAGGCACAGATACGCAGTATTTT. This codes for CSASHFPLEGTDTQYF.

This clonotype was detected a few times. The V gene is TRBV12-3 or TRBV12-4, the J gene TRBJ2-3; 11 bases agree with TRBD2. The ends lost 6 bases at V and 3 bases at J; junction bases unmatched: 8. The CDR3 covers 16 residues. The CDR3 is CASSWGTSGETDTQYF. The CDR3 coding sequence is TGTGCCAGCAGCTGGGGGACTAGCGGCGAAACAGATACGCAGTATTTT.

Points on this clonotype: Since a much larger clone is just one base distant, this may be a read error. The CDR3 end shows no conserved phenylalanine or tryptophan, and so a read error is likely. The chain carries TRBV20-1 and TRBJ1-1; the match to TRBD1 covers 8 bases. The CDR3 length is 14 residues. CDR1 and CDR2 (germline): DFQATT, SNEGSKA (reference sequence). V was pared by 4 bases and J by 5 bases, with 9 bases of the junction left unmatched. CDR3 loop: CSANRPGGGTEAFS. In nucleotides, the CDR3 is TGCAGTGCTAATCGTCCAGGGGGCGGGACTGAAGCTTTCTCT.

This clonotype was observed at least ten times. The V and J genes are TRBV21-1 and TRBJ2-7; TRBD2 reflects the table's D call only, with no check against the DNA. TRBV21-1 is described as a pseudogene. CDR3 size: 13 residues. The chain's CDR3 is CASRTSGKYEQYV. In DNA form, the CDR3 reads TGTGCCAGCCGGACTAGCGGCAAATACGAGCAGTACGTC.

Comments on this clonotype: One base away lies a much larger clone, so this may be a sequencing read error. V and J are TRBV20-1 and TRBJ2-1; 9 bases align to TRBD2. This CDR3 has 12 residues. The V and J ends lost 7 bases and 4 bases, in that order; junction bases with no gene match: 2. CDR1 and CDR2 (germline): DFQATT, SNEGSKA (reference sequence). The CDR3 region has the DNA TGCAGTGGGACTAGCGTGTACAATGAGCAGTTCTTC. This codes for CSGTSVYNEQFF.

The J gene is TRBJ1-1, the V gene TRBV20-1; D unclear. The CDR3 sequence is 12 residues long. Deletions cut 2 bases from V and 3 bases from J, with 7 bases between. Germline-derived CDR1 and CDR2 are DFQATT and SNEGSKA (reference sequence). CDR3 loop: CSARMGYTEAFF. DNA of the CDR3: TGCAGTGCTAGAATGGGGTACACTGAAGCTTTCTTT.

Written as DNA, the CDR3 is TGTGCCAGCAGCCGTGGTGGGGGGGATAAAGACTCTGGGGCCAACGTCCTGACTTTC. Its translation is CASSRGGGDKDSGANVLTF. The V call is TRBV11-1, the J call TRBJ2-6; 7 nucleotides align to TRBD2. The CDR3 covers 19 residues. V dropped 5 bases and J dropped 0; count of bases not matched to a gene: 13. Per germline, CDR1 SGHAT and CDR2 FQDESV (reference sequence). Supplemented by reference TRBV11-1 and TRBJ2-6, the full variable domain reads EAEVAQSPRYKITEKSQAVAFWCDPISGHATLYWYRQILGQGPELLVQFQDESVVDDSQLPKDRFSAERLKGVDSTLKIQPAELGDSAMYLCASSRGGGDKDSGANVLTFGAGSRLTVL.

This clonotype has ten or more counts. The chain carries TRBV7-2 and TRBJ2-2, with D perhaps being TRBD1 or TRBD2 (5 bases each). CDR1 and CDR2 from the germline V gene are SGHTA and FQGNSA. The CDR3 totals 16 residues. Trimming pared 1 base from V and 0 bases from J, leaving 9 bases between. In DNA, the CDR3 is TGTGCCAGCAGCTTAGTTGGGGGACCGAACACCGGGGAGCTGTTTTTT. The encoded protein is CASSLVGGPNTGELFF.

This clonotype has only a few counts. The chain combines TRBV7-2 with TRBJ1-6; 8 nucleotides align to TRBD1. The CDR3 runs 16 residues. Germline loops: CDR1 SGHTA, CDR2 FQGNSA. The trim removed 1 base at V and 11 bases at J, leaving 10 bases unmatched. Written as DNA, the CDR3 is TGTGCCAGCAGCTTAGTGCGGGGGACAGGCACTACACCCCTCCACTTT. Translating gives CASSLVRGTGTTPLHF.

This clonotype was recorded many times. J is TRBJ1-2 and V is TRBV7-2; D is perhaps TRBD1 (5 bases). The CDR3 is 14 residues long. Between the trimmed V and J ends, which lost 5 bases and 3 bases, there was a span of 13 bases. The V gene's germline CDR1 is SGHTA and CDR2 FQGNSA. CDR3 region: CASSRGARDYGYTF. CDR3 sequence (DNA): TGTGCCAGCAGCCGAGGGGCCAGGGACTATGGCTACACCTTC.

Many counts were recorded for this clonotype. This chain uses TRBV6-1 with TRBJ2-2, with 10 nucleotides matching TRBD1. Germline trimming cut 6 bases from V and 7 bases from J; bases unmatched to any gene: 8. CDR1 is MNHNS and CDR2 is SASEGT in the germline V gene. This CDR3 region has 15 residues. In DNA, the CDR3 is TGTGCCAGCAGACCCGGGACAGGGGTTAACGGGGAGCTGTTTTTT. The encoded protein is CASRPGTGVNGELFF.

This clonotype was seen only a few times. The rearrangement joins TRBV20-1 to TRBJ2-3; 10 bases line up with TRBD1. The CDR3 has 13 residues. The J segment lost 8 bases and the V segment lost 6 bases, leaving 8 bases of the junction unmatched. Germline V gene sequence: CDR1 DFQATT, CDR2 SNEGSKA (reference sequence). This CDR3 is CSADPTGGGTQYF. The CDR3 region has the DNA TGCAGTGCCGACCCGACAGGGGGCGGTACGCAGTATTTT.

At least ten counts were recorded for this clonotype. The gene calls are TRBV20-1 and TRBJ1-5, with TRBD1 identical over 9 bases. V dropped 5 bases and J dropped 7; count of bases not matched to a gene: 6. The CDR3 sequence is 13 residues long. CDR1 and CDR2 (germline): DFQATT, SNEGSKA (reference sequence). The CDR3 protein is CSALQGASQPQHF. The DNA for the CDR3 is TGCAGTGCTTTACAGGGGGCGTCACAGCCCCAGCATTTT.

This clonotype was counted a few times. The chain joins TRBV24-1 to TRBJ1-1, with a possible D match to TRBD1 (5 bases). Deletions cut 4 bases from V and 4 bases from J, with 18 bases between. Germline lookup yields CDR1 KGHDR and CDR2 SFDVKD. The CDR3 runs to 16 residues. The CDR3 loop is CATSDSPIGEVTEAFF. The CDR3 coding sequence is TGTGCCACCAGTGACTCCCCCATAGGGGAGGTCACTGAAGCTTTCTTT.

This clonotype was found many times. J is TRBJ2-7 and V is TRBV20-1; weak D call: TRBD2 (6 bases). This CDR3 is 13 amino acids long. The V end was cut by 6 bases, the J end by 4 bases, with 16 bases between. Germline V gene data show CDR1 as DFQATT and CDR2 as SNEGSKA (reference sequence). DNA of the CDR3: TGCAGTGCCACCCCCGGGGAGGTGTACGAGCAGTACTTC. It specifies CSATPGEVYEQYF.

This clonotype was picked up many times. This sequence joins TRBV6-5 and TRBJ2-7; 9 nucleotides agree with TRBD1. This CDR3 comprises 18 residues. The J segment lost 0 bases and the V segment lost 4 bases, leaving 13 bases of the junction unmatched. Germline-derived CDR1 and CDR2 are MNHEY and SVGAGI. In nucleotides, the CDR3 is TGTGCCAGCAGTTCCCTGCCCCCGGGACAGGGTTACTCCTACGAGCAGTACTTC. Encoded protein: CASSSLPPGQGYSYEQYF.

V gene TRBV29-1 combines with J gene TRBJ2-1; tentative D call: TRBD2 (6 bases). The V gene lost 0 bases and the J gene lost 0 bases, with 15 bases spanning the gap. The CDR3 is made up of 17 amino acids. Germline values: CDR1 SQVTM, CDR2 ANQGSEA. The DNA of the CDR3 is TGCAGCGTTGAAGATTGGGGGACTGGAAGCTCCTACAATGAGCAGTTCTTC. This gives the protein CSVEDWGTGSSYNEQFF.

This clonotype has a count of ten or more. This rearrangement joins TRBV20-1 to TRBJ2-1; the D is unclear. Per the germline V gene, CDR1 is DFQATT and CDR2 is SNEGSKA (reference sequence). Trimming took 5 bases from V and 4 from J, leaving 6 bases between them. This CDR3 comprises 11 residues. As DNA, the CDR3 is TGCAGTGCTTGGTTTTACAATGAGCAGTTCTTC. It translates to CSAWFYNEQFF.

The J gene is TRBJ2-5, the V gene TRBV3-1; D is unresolved. Between the trimmed V and J ends, which lost 1 base and 1 base, there was a span of 13 bases. The germline gives CDR1 LGHDT, CDR2 YNNKEL (reference sequence). The CDR3 runs to 16 residues. The CDR3 nucleotides read TGTGCCAGCAGCCAAGGACTCTCGCCCGGCCAAGAGACCCAGTACTTC. It specifies CASSQGLSPGQETQYF.

This clonotype has only a few counts. The chain employs TRBV29-1 and TRBJ2-7, with 7 bases lining up with TRBD2. The V gene end was trimmed by 4 bases and the J gene end by 2 bases; junction bases not matched to a gene: 5. The CDR3 is 13 amino acids. The germline CDR1 and CDR2 sequences are SQVTM and ANQGSEA. The CDR3 sequence: CSVVSSGTYEQYF. In DNA, the CDR3 is TGCAGCGTTGTGTCTAGCGGAACCTACGAGCAGTACTTC.

The V call is TRBV15, the J call TRBJ1-5; TRBD1 aligns across 8 bases. The CDR3 loop spans 14 amino acids. Losses at the gene ends were 8 bases for V and 6 bases for J; bases not matched to a gene: 9. CDR1 and CDR2 from the germline V gene are LNHNV and YYDKDF (reference sequence). The CDR3 DNA reads TGTGCCACCCGTCCGGACAGGGATAGTCAGCCCCAGCATTTT. Protein sequence: CATRPDRDSQPQHF. Based on the CDR3 plus reference TRBV15 and TRBJ1-5, the full variable domain is DAMVIQNPRYQVTQFGKPVTLSCSQTLNHNVMYWYQQKSSQAPKLLFHYYDKDFNNEADTPDNFQSRRPNTSFCFLDIRSPGLGDTAMYLCATRPDRDSQPQHFGDGTRLSIL.

This clonotype came up many times. This chain joins TRBV20-1 and TRBJ2-1, with 9 nucleotides matching TRBD2. J lost 5 bases, V lost 3 bases, and 11 bases had no gene match. This CDR3 comprises 16 residues. The germline gives CDR1 DFQATT, CDR2 SNEGSKA (reference sequence). CDR3 sequence (DNA): TGCAGTGCTAGTTCGAGCGGGGGGACTATAAACAATGAGCAGTTCTTC. This gives the protein CSASSSGGTINNEQFF.

This clonotype was counted ten times or more. This chain connects TRBV29-1 to TRBJ2-4, with 7 positions matching TRBD1. There are 13 residues in the CDR3. V lost 3 bases, J lost 5 bases, and 4 bases stayed unmatched. The germline CDR1 and CDR2 sequences are SQVTM and ANQGSEA. CDR3 amino acids: CSVEVGTENIQYF. For the CDR3, the DNA is TGCAGCGTTGAGGTGGGGACAGAAAACATTCAGTACTTC.

This clonotype came up once. This rearrangement joins TRBV19 to TRBJ1-5, with a tentative D call TRBD1 (6 bases). From germline, CDR1 is LNHDA and CDR2 SQIVND (reference sequence). The CDR3 spans 14 residues. Trimming cost V 3 bases and J 5 bases, with 11 bases left between them. CDR3 bases: TGTGCCAGTAGTATGAAACAGGGAGATCAGCCCCAGCATTTT. Its translation is CASSMKQGDQPQHF. Based on the CDR3 plus reference TRBV19 and TRBJ1-5, the full variable domain is DGGITQSPKYLFRKEGQNVTLSCEQNLNHDAMYWYRQDPGQGLRLIYYSQIVNDFQKGDIAEGYSVSREKKESFPLTVTSAQKNPTAFYLCASSMKQGDQPQHFGDGTRLSIL.

This clonotype has at least ten counts. V gene TRBV27 combines with J gene TRBJ1-4; perhaps TRBD1 as D (5 bases). Looked up from germline, CDR1 is MNHEY and CDR2 is SMNVEV (reference sequence). Trimming removed 0 bases from V and 3 bases from J, with 11 bases in between. This CDR3 has 16 amino acids. CDR3 sequence reads: CASSLSPTASNEKLFF. CDR3 nucleotides: TGTGCCAGCAGTTTATCCCCGACAGCGTCTAATGAAAAACTGTTTTTT.

The rearrangement joins TRBV20-1 to TRBJ2-1; 10 bases match TRBD2. The V segment lost 5 bases and the J segment 7 bases; nucleotides outside the gene matches: 14. CDR1 is DFQATT and CDR2 is SNEGSKA in the germline V gene (reference sequence). The CDR3 is 16 amino acids. The DNA for the CDR3 is TGCAGTGCTGCCAGGTTCGAGCTAGCGGGGGTGAATGAGCAGTTCTTC. Amino acid sequence: CSAARFELAGVNEQFF.

Concerning this clonotype itself: One junction end disagrees with the germline gene, perhaps due to a read error. The rearrangement links TRBV12-3 or TRBV12-4 to TRBJ2-7, with 7 bases lining up with TRBD1. The CDR3 loop spans 14 amino acids. Written as DNA, the CDR3 is TGTGACAGCAGTTTAGTAGACAGGGCCTACGAGCAGTACTTC. Translation gives CDSSLVDRAYEQYF.

The V gene is TRBV7-9, the J gene TRBJ1-1; D not resolved. V was trimmed by 4 bases and J by 12 bases, leaving 15 bases between them. Germline V CDR1 and CDR2: SEHNR, FQNEAQ (reference sequence). The CDR3 totals 12 residues. As DNA, the CDR3 is TGTGCCAGCAGCTCGACGGGGATCGTGACTTTCTTT. It yields the protein CASSSTGIVTFF.

This clonotype has ten or more counts. The CDR3 protein is CSVDGGVPDTQYF. Written as DNA, the CDR3 is TGCAGCGTCGACGGGGGGGTCCCAGATACGCAGTATTTT. The chain carries TRBV29-1 and TRBJ2-3; 8 positions match TRBD2. Germline V lookup: CDR1 SQVTM, CDR2 ANQGSEA. The trim removed 6 bases at V and 4 bases at J, leaving 6 bases unmatched. CDR3 length: 13 amino acids.